This T cell receptor beta chain was captured in a study of beta chain features in type 1 diabetes. Overall study findings and caveats: All four CD4+ subsets of Type 1 diabetes patients contained TCRB CDR3s that were moderately but significantly shorter. The naive, central memory and Treg TCRB repertoires looked more alike in patients than they did in healthy donors.

Since all of the isolated RNA was reverse transcribed, expressed TCRB transcripts were what got sequenced. The protocol was immunoSEQ multiplex PCR, while the TCRdb copy is restricted to in-frame clones and leaves out a portion. The table includes 620,000 or so clones, roughly a sixth detected once. The CDR3 loop spans 13 amino acids. Trimming shortened V by 5 bases and J by 0 bases, and 7 bases separated the two germline ends. Germline V gene lookup returns CDR1 MDHEN and CDR2 SYDVKM. Averaging roughly 0.12 L, one heparinised blood draw came from each individual donor. Sort purity for all populations was recorded as exceeding 98%. This clone has a handful of counts. The antigen is not known.

V usage is TRBV28 and J usage is TRBJ1-1; D is unclear. The specimen was naive CD4+ T cells from blood. This TCR came from a man in his late teens or twenties in good health. CDR3 sequence (DNA): TGTGCCAGCAGTAGACCCGTGAACACTGAAGCTTTCTTT. Protein product: CASSRPVNTEAFF.